This entry is about one TCR beta chain. The antigen is undetermined. This specimen belongs to a study of cytomegalovirus exposure and HLA in healthy donors. About the study: Inside one of the first data releases sat about 85 million unique TCRs taken from HLA-typed donors.

Donors consisted of healthy bone marrow donors. Study-level results: Researchers reported in a later analysis that a missense DCLRE1C variant was tied to TCR beta V- and J-gene trimming. Around 160 TCR beta chains were listed as cytomegalovirus-associated.

Vbeta (60) and Jbeta (13) primers were used in the PCR. TCRdb's copy holds only in-frame clones and misses some; the assay was immunoSEQ multiplex PCR. In the table there are about 200,000 clones, roughly 73% of which are singletons. This receptor was obtained from a woman younger than 45 in good health and CMV-seronegative. The sample was PBMCs.

The CDR3 reads CASSLLGGSYNEQFF. The DNA for the CDR3 is TGTGCCAGCAGCCTCCTGGGGGGATCCTACAATGAGCAGTTCTTC. The genes are TRBV11-2 and TRBJ2-1; possible D gene TRBD2, 6 bases. Germline V gene data show CDR1 as SGHAT and CDR2 as FQNNGV. The CDR3 sequence is 15 residues long. V shed 5 bases and J shed 1 base, with 12 bases lying between them. Full variable domain (rest looked up from reference TRBV11-2 and TRBJ2-1): EAGVAQSPRYKIIEKRQSVAFWCNPISGHATLYWYQQILGQGPKLLIQFQNNGVVDDSQLPKDRFSAERLKGVDSTLKIQPAKLEDSAVYLCASSLLGGSYNEQFFGPGTRLTVL.